The rows below give T cell receptor beta chains drawn from one sample of a study of blood T cell repertoires in COVID-19. Libraries were prepared by immunoSEQ multiplex PCR; TCRdb keeps only in-frame clonotypes and omits some of them. The data show about 300,000 clones, with approximately 93% seen just once and 2% to 2.5% held by the top ten. Sequencing input: peripheral blood. These receptors originate from a woman aged 25 to 39 with COVID-19, enrolled during active disease. Each CDR3 is given with its conserved first and last residue. A D gene is named only where the DNA matches it firmly. Not all rows give a size; the values are once, few, many and, for expanded clones, a class.

j_call,d_call,clone_size,cdr3_length,v_call,cdr3_nt,cdr3_aa
TRBJ1-5,.,.,16,TRBV2,TGTGCCAGCAGTGGACCACAGGGCTCGAGCAATCAGCCCCAGCATTTT,CASSGPQGSSNQPQHF
TRBJ1-1,.,.,13,TRBV28,TGTGCCCATCAACAGGGTATGAACACTGAAGCTTTCTTT,CAHQQGMNTEAFF
TRBJ2-7,TRBD1,.,15,TRBV27,TGTGCCAGCAGTCCAGGACAGGGACGATCCTACGAGCAGTACTTC,CASSPGQGRSYEQYF
TRBJ2-2,TRBD1,.,16,TRBV18,TGTGCCAGCTCGCTCACCCGGGACAGGGAAGGCGGGGAGCTGTTTTTT,CASSLTRDREGGELFF
TRBJ2-7,.,.,15,TRBV7-2,TGTGCCAGCAGCCCTAGACATGACCGGGACTCCGAGCAGTACTTC,CASSPRHDRDSEQYF
TRBJ2-1,TRBD2,.,15,TRBV7-3,TGTGCCAGCAGCCGGGGACTAGCGGTAAACAATGAGCAGTTCTTC,CASSRGLAVNNEQFF
TRBJ1-2,TRBD1,.,12,TRBV5-1,TGCGCCAGAGGGACAGGGGTCGGTGGCTACACCTTC,CARGTGVGGYTF
TRBJ1-4,TRBD1,.,16,TRBV7-9,TGTGCCAGCAGCTCTCTGGGACAGGGAACTAATGAAAAACTGTTTTTT,CASSSLGQGTNEKLFF
TRBJ1-2,.,.,14,TRBV4-1,TGCGCCAGCAGCCAATCTGACAGAGTTTATGGCTACACCTTC,CASSQSDRVYGYTF
TRBJ1-6,.,.,14,TRBV6-6,TGTGCCAGCATGACGGGACTGTCGGATTCACCCCTCCACTTT,CASMTGLSDSPLHF
TRBJ2-3,TRBD1,.,15,TRBV19,TGTGCCAGTAGTTTCCAGGGGGCGGTCACAGATACGCAGTATTTT,CASSFQGAVTDTQYF
TRBJ2-4,.,.,15,TRBV6-5,TGTGCCAGCAGCCAGACAGGGACTCACAAAAACATTCAGTACTTC,CASSQTGTHKNIQYF
TRBJ1-1,.,.,14,TRBV19,TGTGCCTCAGACAGCTCCCTTATGAACACTGAAGCTTTCTTT,CASDSSLMNTEAFF
TRBJ1-5,.,.,14,TRBV6-1,TGTGCCAGCAGAGAACAGGGAGGGGCTCAGCCCCAGCATTTT,CASREQGGAQPQHF
TRBJ1-1,.,.,13,TRBV7-9,TGTGCCAGCAGCCCGTGGACAGCCACTGAAGCTTTCTTT,CASSPWTATEAFF
TRBJ2-7,TRBD2,.,15,TRBV11-2,TGTGCCAGCCGCCGTCCCGGGACTAGATCCTACGAGCAGTACTTC,CASRRPGTRSYEQYF
TRBJ1-2,.,.,14,TRBV11-2,TGTGCCAGCAGCTTATTTAGCACCGAGGGTGGCTACACCTTC,CASSLFSTEGGYTF
TRBJ2-5,.,.,14,TRBV6-5,TGTGCCAGCAGTTACTCGGGGGGGCGAGAGACCCAGTACTTC,CASSYSGGRETQYF
TRBJ2-5,TRBD2,.,16,TRBV3-1/TRBV3-2,TGTGCCAGCAGCCAAGTACTGTCTAGCGGGATAGAGACCCAGTACTTC,CASSQVLSSGIETQYF
TRBJ1-1,TRBD1,.,14,TRBV5-1,TGCGCCAGCAAGGGACAGGGGAATAGCGCTGAAGCTTTCTTT,CASKGQGNSAEAFF
TRBJ2-3,TRBD2,.,16,TRBV10-3,TGTGCCATCAGCTCGACTAGCGGAAGTAGCACAGATACGCAGTATTTT,CAISSTSGSSTDTQYF
TRBJ1-2,TRBD1,.,15,TRBV28,TGTGCCAGCAGGTTGACAGGGGGGAAGGATTATGGCTACACCTTC,CASRLTGGKDYGYTF
TRBJ1-5,TRBD1,.,15,TRBV30,TGTGCCTGGAGCCGCGGGACAGATAGCAATCAGCCCCAGCATTTT,CAWSRGTDSNQPQHF
TRBJ1-1,.,.,14,TRBV3-1/TRBV3-2,TGTGCCAGCAGCCAAGTACAGGGCAGGACTGAAGCTTTCTTT,CASSQVQGRTEAFF
TRBJ1-2,TRBD1,.,15,TRBV7-2,TGTGCCAGCAGCCTAACAGGGGGCTCTCACTATGGCTACACCTTC,CASSLTGGSHYGYTF
TRBJ2-3,.,.,16,TRBV28,TGTGCCAGCAGTTCTCCCGTGGACAGTTCCTCCGATACGCAGTATTTT,CASSSPVDSSSDTQYF
TRBJ1-2,.,.,16,TRBV7-2,TGTGCCAGCAGCTTATCTATACCCGACAGCGTCTATGGCTACACCTTC,CASSLSIPDSVYGYTF
TRBJ2-7,TRBD2,.,16,TRBV7-8,TGTGCCAGCAGCTTAGGATGGACTAGCGGGAAGGAAGAGCAGTACTTC,CASSLGWTSGKEEQYF
TRBJ2-3,.,.,14,TRBV3-1/TRBV3-2,TGTGCCAGCAGCCCGTCGAGCACTACAGATACGCAGTATTTT,CASSPSSTTDTQYF
TRBJ2-1,.,.,12,TRBV6-5,TGTGCCAGCCAAACTAGCTACAATGAGCAGTTCTTC,CASQTSYNEQFF
TRBJ2-3,TRBD2,.,16,TRBV9,TGTGCCAGCAGCGTGACTAGCGGGAGAGTTACAGATACGCAGTATTTT,CASSVTSGRVTDTQYF
TRBJ1-4,TRBD1,.,15,TRBV6-6,TGTGCCAGCAGTTACCGGACAGGAAATAATGAAAAACTGTTTTTT,CASSYRTGNNEKLFF
TRBJ2-1,.,.,13,TRBV12-3/TRBV12-4,TGTGCCAGCAGTTTAGCGCCACTCAATGAGCAGTTCTTC,CASSLAPLNEQFF
TRBJ2-7,TRBD2,.,14,TRBV29-1,TGCAGCGTTGAAGAGCGGGAGGGCCGCCACGAGCAGTACTTC,CSVEEREGRHEQYF
TRBJ1-1,TRBD1,.,13,TRBV15,TGTGCCACCAGCCCTGACAGGGCAACTGAAGCTTTCTTT,CATSPDRATEAFF
TRBJ2-5,TRBD1,.,16,TRBV25-1,TGTGCCAGCAGTGAATACCTGGGACAGGGTTCCGAGACCCAGTACTTC,CASSEYLGQGSETQYF
TRBJ2-7,TRBD2,.,16,TRBV5-6,TGTGCCAGCAGATCCGGGACTAGAGTACCAACCTACGAGCAGTACTTC,CASRSGTRVPTYEQYF
TRBJ2-7,TRBD2,.,14,TRBV11-1,TGTGCCAGCAGCGGGCTAGCGGCCATCTACGAGCAGTACTTC,CASSGLAAIYEQYF
TRBJ2-7,.,.,13,TRBV14,TGTGCCAGCAGCCAAGGCGGCATCAACGAGCAGTACTTC,CASSQGGINEQYF
TRBJ1-2,TRBD1,.,15,TRBV18,TGTGCCAGCTCACCACAGGGGGCCATGGACTATGGCTACACCTTC,CASSPQGAMDYGYTF
TRBJ1-5,TRBD1,.,17,TRBV19,TGTGCCAGTAGTATTGGACAGGGATCCTTCAGCAATCAGCCCCAGCATTTT,CASSIGQGSFSNQPQHF
TRBJ2-1,.,.,11,TRBV20-1,TGCAGTGCTAGCGGTAACAATGAGCAGTTCTTC,CSASGNNEQFF
TRBJ2-7,TRBD2,once,14,TRBV29-1,TGCAGCGTTGGTGTGACTAGCGGTGTCTACGAGCAGTACTTC,CSVGVTSGVYEQYF
TRBJ1-1,.,once,13,TRBV19,TGTGCCAGTAGTATATCAGAGAACACTGAAGCTTTCTTT,CASSISENTEAFF
TRBJ1-1,TRBD1,.,15,TRBV3-1/TRBV3-2,TGTGCCAGCAGCCAAGCGGACAGGGGGGGCACTGAAGCTTTCTTT,CASSQADRGGTEAFF
TRBJ2-2,.,.,15,TRBV5-1,TGCGCCACCCGGTCCGGGACAATCAACACCGGGGAGCTGTTTTTT,CATRSGTINTGELFF